The 4 T cell receptor beta chains reported below all come from one sample, sequenced in a study of shared clonotypes between healthy human individuals (dated by TCRdb to between 2020 and 2021). The receptor library was made with the immunoSEQ multiplex PCR assay. Held by TCRdb, this immuneACCESS table contains in-frame sequences only and omits some clones. Under half of the omission traces to an unresolved V gene where checked; the cause of the rest is unknown. In all, the sample holds 450,000 to 600,000 clones, and approximately 79% of those were seen once. The top ten clones comprise roughly 13% of the sample. Sequences were obtained from PBMCs. The origin of the receptors is a woman between 40 and 55 years old in good health. Some clones in this sample may be carry-over from other donors' samples.

This chain links TRBV4-2 with TRBJ1-3, with TRBD1 matching 8 bases. Germline trimming cut 3 bases from V and 4 bases from J; bases unmatched to any gene: 20. The CDR3 runs 20 residues. Germline-derived CDR1 and CDR2 are LGHNA and YNFKEQ. Written as DNA, the CDR3 is TGTGCCAGCAGCCACCTCCTCAACCGTGCAGGACAGGGTATCGGAAACACCATATATTTT. Its protein is CASSHLLNRAGQGIGNTIYF.

The chain links TRBV6-5 to TRBJ2-7; 10 bases map to TRBD1. The junction had 5 bases not matched to a gene; V was cut back by 6 bases and J by 3 bases. CDR3 length: 14 residues. The V gene's germline CDR1 is MNHEY and CDR2 SVGAGI. The CDR3 spells CASSRGTGVYEQYF. CDR3 bases: TGTGCCAGCAGCCGCGGGACAGGGGTCTACGAGCAGTACTTC.

The J gene is TRBJ2-3, the V gene TRBV27; TRBD1 might be the D (6 bases). V dropped 8 bases and J dropped 0 bases, with 18 bases sitting between them. Germline V gene data show CDR1 as MNHEY and CDR2 as SMNVEV (reference sequence). The CDR3 totals 16 residues. In nucleotides, the CDR3 is TGTGCCAGCCTACTCTCCAGGACAGCTAGCACAGATACGCAGTATTTT. Protein sequence: CASLLSRTASTDTQYF.

The chain recombines TRBV27 with TRBJ2-7; 9 bases are a match to TRBD2. CDR1 is MNHEY and CDR2 is SMNVEV in the germline V gene (reference sequence). The length of the CDR3 is 14 residues. V shed 5 bases and J 3 bases; nucleotides not matched to a gene: 5. For the CDR3, the DNA is TGTGCCAGCAGTCCTAGCGGGACCGGCTACGAGCAGTACTTC. Encoded protein: CASSPSGTGYEQYF.